Listed below are T cell receptor beta chains from one sample, sequenced in a study of identical twins. Using its own MiXCR run on the 5' RACE reads, TCRdb lists one record per CDR3 protein. The profile shows 200,000 to 300,000 distinct CDR3 sequences, roughly 7% of them singletons. These data are also associated with another study on yellow fever vaccine responses in identical twins.

Sequenced material: memory (CD45RO+) T cells sorted from blood. These TCRs come from a woman under 30 in good health. Both conserved end residues are part of each CDR3. D genes are given only for firm matches. Only some rows state a clone size, as once, few, many or a class for expanded clones.

D: .; V: TRBV5-1; size: many; J: TRBJ1-1; DNA: TGCGCCAGCAGCAGTCAATCAGAGAACACTGAAGCTTTCTTT; CDR3: CASSSQSENTEAFF
D: TRBD2; V: TRBV4-1; size: few; J: TRBJ2-3; DNA: TGCGCCAGCAGCCAAGCTCCTAGCGGGAGGGGCACAGATACGCAGTATTTT; CDR3: CASSQAPSGRGTDTQYF
D: .; V: TRBV12-3/TRBV12-4; size: many; J: TRBJ2-3; DNA: TGTGCCAGCAGTTTGGTCACAGATACGCAGTATTTT; CDR3: CASSLVTDTQYF
D: .; V: TRBV10-3; size: many; J: TRBJ2-1; DNA: TGTGCCATCAGTGAGTCTTTTTCGGGCAGGGCCTACAATGAGCAGTTCTTC; CDR3: CAISESFSGRAYNEQFF
D: TRBD1; V: TRBV28; size: few; J: TRBJ1-6; DNA: TGTGCCAGCAGGGGGGACAGGGCTTCACCCCTCCACTTT; CDR3: CASRGDRASPLHF
D: TRBD2; V: TRBV3-1; size: .; J: TRBJ2-2; DNA: TGTGCCAGCAGCCAAGAACTAGCGGGAGTCCCGGGCGGGGAGCTGTTTTTT; CDR3: CASSQELAGVPGGELFF
D: TRBD1; V: TRBV7-9; size: few; J: TRBJ1-1; DNA: TGTGCCAGCATCGGGACAGGGGGCACTGAAGCTTTCTTT; CDR3: CASIGTGGTEAFF
D: TRBD1; V: TRBV10-3; size: many; J: TRBJ2-2; DNA: TGTGCCATCAGAGGGGGCAAAGCGAACACCGGGGAGCTGTTTTTT; CDR3: CAIRGGKANTGELFF
D: .; V: TRBV6-1; size: .; J: TRBJ2-1; DNA: TGTGCCAGCAGTATTGAGCGGTACGCCTACAATGAGCAGTTCTTC; CDR3: CASSIERYAYNEQFF
D: TRBD1; V: TRBV20-1; size: few; J: TRBJ1-2; DNA: TGCAGTGCTAGGGCTCCCGGGACAGGGGGTAACTATGGCTACACCTTC; CDR3: CSARAPGTGGNYGYTF
D: .; V: TRBV12-3/TRBV12-4; size: many; J: TRBJ1-3; DNA: TGTGCCAGCAGGACTGACGGGGCAGTCATATATTTT; CDR3: CASRTDGAVIYF
D: TRBD1; V: TRBV5-1; size: many; J: TRBJ2-3; DNA: TGCGCCAGCAGCTTGGGGACAGGGCTCCAACGGAGTGTGCAGTATTTT; CDR3: CASSLGTGLQRSVQYF
D: TRBD1; V: TRBV6-1; size: many; J: TRBJ1-1; DNA: TGTGCCAGCAGTACCGGACAGGGTCAAACTGAAGCTTTCTTT; CDR3: CASSTGQGQTEAFF
D: .; V: TRBV28; size: few; J: TRBJ2-7; DNA: TGTGCCAGCAGTTTTTCCGACAGGACCTACGAGCAGTACTTC; CDR3: CASSFSDRTYEQYF
D: TRBD1; V: TRBV3-1; size: .; J: TRBJ2-1; DNA: TGTGCCAGCAGCCAAGCCCCGGGACAGATCAGTTACAATGAGCAGTTCTTC; CDR3: CASSQAPGQISYNEQFF
D: TRBD1; V: TRBV5-1; size: many; J: TRBJ2-7; DNA: TGCGCCAGCAGCCCTCTGGGACAGAGCTCCTACGAGCAGTACTTC; CDR3: CASSPLGQSSYEQYF
D: .; V: TRBV5-5; size: many; J: TRBJ1-1; DNA: TGTGCCAGCAGCTTGGAATTTGGGGAGATGGCTGAAGCTTTCTTT; CDR3: CASSLEFGEMAEAFF
D: .; V: TRBV28; size: .; J: TRBJ2-1; DNA: TGTGCCAGCAGTTACCATGAGCAGTTCTTC; CDR3: CASSYHEQFF
D: TRBD2; V: TRBV12-3/TRBV12-4; size: many; J: TRBJ2-1; DNA: TGTGCCAGCAGTTCGTTTTCTAGCGGGGGGTCCTACAATGAGCAGTTCTTC; CDR3: CASSSFSSGGSYNEQFF
D: TRBD1; V: TRBV5-5; size: .; J: TRBJ1-4; DNA: TGTGCCAGCAGCGGGACACAGGGGGCTGGAGAAAAACTGTTTTTT; CDR3: CASSGTQGAGEKLFF
D: .; V: TRBV9; size: many; J: TRBJ2-5; DNA: TGTGCCAGCAGCGTAGCTACAACCAGGGGAGAGACCCAGTACTTC; CDR3: CASSVATTRGETQYF
D: TRBD2; V: TRBV20-1; size: few; J: TRBJ2-2; DNA: TGCAGTGCTAGAGATAGTCTAGCGGGGGGGGACACCGGGGAGCTGTTTTTT; CDR3: CSARDSLAGGDTGELFF
D: TRBD1; V: TRBV2; size: many; J: TRBJ2-1; DNA: TGTGCCAGCAGCCCCCAGACAGGGGACAATGAGCAGTTCTTC; CDR3: CASSPQTGDNEQFF
D: .; V: TRBV20-1; size: few; J: TRBJ2-7; DNA: TGCAGTGCTAGGCCGGGCCCCACCATGGGCGAGCAGTACTTC; CDR3: CSARPGPTMGEQYF
D: TRBD1; V: TRBV9; size: .; J: TRBJ1-1; DNA: TGTGCCAGCAGCGTCCCCCCGGACAGGGGGAACACTGAAGCTTTCTTT; CDR3: CASSVPPDRGNTEAFF
D: .; V: TRBV12-3/TRBV12-4; size: many; J: TRBJ2-1; DNA: TGTGCCAGCAGTTTAGACAGGTTGTTCTACAATGAGCAGTTCTTC; CDR3: CASSLDRLFYNEQFF
D: .; V: TRBV5-1; size: many; J: TRBJ1-6; DNA: TGCGCCAGCAGCGGGGGACAAGATAATTCACCCCTCCACTTT; CDR3: CASSGGQDNSPLHF
D: .; V: TRBV7-9; size: many; J: TRBJ2-3; DNA: TGTGCCAGCAGCTCTTCAGATACGCAGTATTTT; CDR3: CASSSSDTQYF
D: TRBD2; V: TRBV2; size: few; J: TRBJ2-3; DNA: TGTGCCAGCATCTGGACTAGCGGCTCCACAGATACGCAGTATTTT; CDR3: CASIWTSGSTDTQYF
D: TRBD2; V: TRBV12-3/TRBV12-4; size: many; J: TRBJ2-1; DNA: TGTGCCAGCAACCCTCAAGGGACTACGTCTTTCTACAATGAGCAGTTCTTC; CDR3: CASNPQGTTSFYNEQFF
D: .; V: TRBV6-5; size: .; J: TRBJ1-3; DNA: TGTGCCAGCAGTTCCGCGGCACAAGCCATATATTTT; CDR3: CASSSAAQAIYF
D: TRBD2; V: TRBV7-9; size: .; J: TRBJ2-1; DNA: TGTGCCAGCAGTAAACTAGCGGTTGGGAGTTCCCACAATGAGCAGTTCTTC; CDR3: CASSKLAVGSSHNEQFF
D: .; V: TRBV6-5; size: few; J: TRBJ1-4; DNA: TGTGCCAGCAGTTACGGGGGGACGAATGAAAAACTGTTTTTT; CDR3: CASSYGGTNEKLFF
D: .; V: TRBV20-1; size: .; J: TRBJ2-1; DNA: TGCAGTGCTCGCAGGGACTTTAACAATGAGCAGTTCTTC; CDR3: CSARRDFNNEQFF
D: TRBD1; V: TRBV4-2; size: many; J: TRBJ1-2; DNA: TGTGCCAGCAGCCAGGTTCCCAATTCCGGGACAGGGACTAACTATGGCTACACCTTC; CDR3: CASSQVPNSGTGTNYGYTF
D: TRBD2; V: TRBV2; size: .; J: TRBJ2-7; DNA: TGTGCCAGCAGTATCCCCGGACTAGCGGGAGGAGGGAGCTTTGGCTCCTACGAGCAGTACTTC; CDR3: CASSIPGLAGGGSFGSYEQYF
D: .; V: TRBV6-1; size: few; J: TRBJ2-2; DNA: TGTGCCAGCAGTGAATACTCCGCAGGGATTGTAACCGGGGAGCTGTTTTTT; CDR3: CASSEYSAGIVTGELFF
D: .; V: TRBV20-1; size: .; J: TRBJ1-2; DNA: TGCAGTGCCCAGTCGGGAAAAAACTATGGCTACACCTTC; CDR3: CSAQSGKNYGYTF
D: TRBD1; V: TRBV6-5; size: .; J: TRBJ1-5; DNA: TGTGCCAGCAGTTCCACAGGGGCCGGCAATCAGCCCCAGCATTTT; CDR3: CASSSTGAGNQPQHF
D: TRBD2; V: TRBV9; size: .; J: TRBJ2-3; DNA: TGTGCCAGCAGCCAAGCGGGAGCCCCCACAGATACGCAGTATTTT; CDR3: CASSQAGAPTDTQYF
D: .; V: TRBV5-1; size: many; J: TRBJ2-5; DNA: TGCGCCAGCAGCTTGGGGGGCCAAGAGACCCAGTACTTC; CDR3: CASSLGGQETQYF
D: TRBD1; V: TRBV5-1; size: many; J: TRBJ1-6; DNA: TGCGCCAGCAGCTTAAACAGGGGATATAATTCACCCCTCCACTTT; CDR3: CASSLNRGYNSPLHF
D: .; V: TRBV11-3; size: few; J: TRBJ2-7; DNA: TGTGCCAGCAGCTTGCTGGGAGATGAGCAGTACTTC; CDR3: CASSLLGDEQYF
D: TRBD2; V: TRBV11-2; size: few; J: TRBJ2-3; DNA: TGTGCCAGCAGCTTAGATCGTCAAGCGGGGGTAGATACGCAGTATTTT; CDR3: CASSLDRQAGVDTQYF
D: .; V: TRBV7-2; size: .; J: TRBJ2-3; DNA: TGTGCCAGCAGCTTTTCGGGGGTTGATACGCAGTATTTT; CDR3: CASSFSGVDTQYF
D: TRBD1; V: TRBV3-1; size: few; J: TRBJ1-1; DNA: TGTGCCAGCAGCCAAGCAGGGGGGATGAACACTGAAGCTTTCTTT; CDR3: CASSQAGGMNTEAFF
D: .; V: TRBV10-3; size: many; J: TRBJ1-6; DNA: TGTGCCATCAGTGTTCAGGGGAATAATTCACCCCTCCACTTT; CDR3: CAISVQGNNSPLHF
D: .; V: TRBV20-1; size: few; J: TRBJ2-1; DNA: TGCAGTGCAGAGGATGGGGCTAGCCCGTTGAGCTCCTACAATGAGCAGTTCTTC; CDR3: CSAEDGASPLSSYNEQFF
D: .; V: TRBV3-1; size: few; J: TRBJ2-5; DNA: TGTGCCAGCAGCCAGAGAAGCTCGGGACTCCTAGAGACCCAGTACTTC; CDR3: CASSQRSSGLLETQYF
D: .; V: TRBV7-2; size: many; J: TRBJ1-1; DNA: TGTGCCAGCAGCTCCTTCGGGATAACTGAAGCTTTCTTT; CDR3: CASSSFGITEAFF
D: .; V: TRBV18; size: .; J: TRBJ1-1; DNA: TGTGCCAGCTCACCACCGACAGTCCCTGAAGCTTTCTTT; CDR3: CASSPPTVPEAFF
D: .; V: TRBV27; size: .; J: TRBJ2-1; DNA: TGTGCCAGTCAGCCCTCAAGACAGTTCGATGAGCAGTTCTTC; CDR3: CASQPSRQFDEQFF
D: .; V: TRBV10-2; size: many; J: TRBJ1-5; DNA: TGCGCCAGCATGAGGGGGGCCAATCAGCCCCAGCATTTT; CDR3: CASMRGANQPQHF